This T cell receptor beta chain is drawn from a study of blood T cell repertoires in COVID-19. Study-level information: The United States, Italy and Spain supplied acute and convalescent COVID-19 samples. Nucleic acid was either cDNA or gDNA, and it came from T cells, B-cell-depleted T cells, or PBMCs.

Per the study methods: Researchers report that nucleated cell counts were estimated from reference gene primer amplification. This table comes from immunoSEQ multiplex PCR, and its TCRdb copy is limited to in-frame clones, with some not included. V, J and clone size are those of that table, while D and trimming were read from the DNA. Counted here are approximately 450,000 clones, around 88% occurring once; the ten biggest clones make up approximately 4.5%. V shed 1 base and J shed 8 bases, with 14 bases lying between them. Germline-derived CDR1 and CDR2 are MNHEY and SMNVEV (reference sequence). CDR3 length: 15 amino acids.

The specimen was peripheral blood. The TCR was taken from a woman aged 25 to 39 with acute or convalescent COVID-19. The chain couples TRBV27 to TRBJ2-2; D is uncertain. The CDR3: CASSLLTPRSGELFF. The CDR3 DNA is TGTGCCAGCAGTTTATTGACTCCTAGGTCTGGGGAGCTGTTTTTT.